A single sample gave rise to the 10 T cell receptor beta chains below, sequenced in a study of T cells after yellow fever vaccination. TCRdb independently ran MiXCR on the 5' RACE reads; one entry per CDR3 protein. The profile shows approximately 350,000 distinct CDR3 sequences, 11% of them singletons. Material: PBMCs, obtained on the day of the first yellow fever vaccination. The receptor set was obtained from a man between 18 and 35 years old who received the YFV17D yellow fever vaccine.

The rearrangement joins TRBV18 to TRBJ2-5; D unclear. The CDR3 is 13 residues long. Trimming took 2 bases from V and 5 from J, leaving 9 bases between them. Germline V gene lookup returns CDR1 KGHSH and CDR2 LQKENI. This CDR3 reads CASSPIVRETQYF. As DNA, the CDR3 is TGTGCCAGCTCACCAATCGTGCGGGAGACCCAGTACTTC. Looking up the rest from reference TRBV18 and TRBJ2-5 gives the full variable domain: NAGVMQNPRHLVRRRGQEARLRCSPMKGHSHVYWYRQLPEEGLKFMVYLQKENIIDESGMPKERFSAEFPKEGPSILRIQQVVRGDSAAYFCASSPIVRETQYFGPGTRLLVL.

The gene calls are TRBV20-1 and TRBJ2-7; no clear D. V shed 1 base and J shed 3 bases, with 10 bases lying between them. CDR3 length: 13 residues. CDR1 is DFQATT, CDR2 SNEGSKA, per germline (reference sequence). CDR3 bases: TGCAGTGCTAGAGGACTTCTCGACTACGAGCAGTACTTC. Its translation: CSARGLLDYEQYF.

There are a few counts of this clonotype. The chain has TRBV3-1 and TRBJ2-5, with 10 bases lining up with TRBD2. CDR1 and CDR2 from the germline V gene are LGHDT and YNNKEL (reference sequence). The CDR3 runs 17 residues. Unmatched junction bases numbered 10, after V lost 1 base and J lost 5 bases. DNA for the CDR3: TGTGCCAGCAGCCAAGGAAGAAGCGGGGGGGCCGGGGAGACCCAGTACTTC. It codes for CASSQGRSGGAGETQYF.

This clonotype was counted only a few times. J is TRBJ2-3 and V is TRBV5-1, with no clear D. Trimming left V 3 bases short and J 0 bases short, with 14 bases between. CDR1 is SGHRS, CDR2 YFSETQ, per germline. This CDR3 is built from 16 residues. As DNA, the CDR3 is TGCGCCAGCAGCTCAATCGGGCCAGCTAGCACAGATACGCAGTATTTT. As protein: CASSSIGPASTDTQYF. The whole variable domain, remainder taken from reference TRBV5-1 and TRBJ2-3, is KAGVTQTPRYLIKTRGQQVTLSCSPISGHRSVSWYQQTPGQGLQFLFEYFSETQRNKGNFPGRFSGRQFSNSRSEMNVSTLELGDSALYLCASSSIGPASTDTQYFGPGTRLTVL.

This clonotype has only a few counts. One junction end does not reproduce the germline sequence, and a read error may be involved. This rearrangement joins TRBV10-3 to TRBJ2-3, with D unresolved. CDR1 is ENHRY, CDR2 SYGVKD, per germline. The CDR3 runs 14 residues. The CDR3 protein is CAIRPTPAPDMQYF. For the CDR3, the DNA is TGTGCCATCAGACCGACCCCCGCCCCAGATATGCAGTATTTT.

The V gene is TRBV5-1, the J gene TRBJ2-2; D possibly corresponds to TRBD2 (8 bases). With 9 bases removed from V and 0 bases from J, the gap between germline ends came to 15 bases. The CDR3 sequence is 15 residues long. CDR1 is SGHRS and CDR2 is YFSETQ in the germline V gene. The CDR3 reads CATREGAANTGELFF. The CDR3 DNA is TGCGCCACCCGGGAGGGGGCAGCGAACACCGGGGAGCTGTTTTTT. The whole variable domain, remainder taken from reference TRBV5-1 and TRBJ2-2, is KAGVTQTPRYLIKTRGQQVTLSCSPISGHRSVSWYQQTPGQGLQFLFEYFSETQRNKGNFPGRFSGRQFSNSRSEMNVSTLELGDSALYLCATREGAANTGELFFGEGSRLTVL.

This clonotype came up a few times. The chain is built from TRBV5-1 and TRBJ2-5; D is unresolved. Trimming removed 3 bases at V and 5 bases at J, with 11 bases between. The germline V gene encodes CDR1 SGHRS and CDR2 YFSETQ. The CDR3 length is 13 residues. The DNA for the CDR3 is TGCGCCAGCAGCTACTGGGGTGGGGAGACCCAGTACTTC. It translates to CASSYWGGETQYF.

This clonotype has just a few counts. The gene calls are TRBV15 and TRBJ2-5, with TRBD2 matching 13 bases. Germline CDR1 is LNHNV and CDR2 is YYDKDF (reference sequence). V was pared by 1 base and J by 5 bases, with 4 bases of the junction left unmatched. The CDR3 loop spans 16 amino acids. CDR3 DNA: TGTGCCACCAGCAGAGGGACTAGCGGGGGAGGGGAGACCCAGTACTTC. Translating it yields CATSRGTSGGGETQYF.

This clonotype was observed a few times. This chain joins TRBV5-4 and TRBJ2-5, with 10 bases identical to TRBD2. The germline gives CDR1 SGHNT, CDR2 YYREEE (reference sequence). Trimming cost V 4 bases and J 4 bases; bases outside gene matches: 7. CDR3 length: 15 amino acids. This CDR3 reads CASSGSGGPGETQYF. The DNA for the CDR3 is TGTGCCAGCAGCGGTAGCGGGGGGCCCGGAGAGACCCAGTACTTC. Complete variable domain (other parts from reference TRBV5-4 and TRBJ2-5): ETGVTQSPTHLIKTRGQQVTLRCSSQSGHNTVSWYQQALGQGPQFIFQYYREEENGRGNFPPRFSGLQFPNYSSELNVNALELDDSALYLCASSGSGGPGETQYFGPGTRLLVL.

Ten or more counts support this clonotype. This chain links TRBV28 with TRBJ2-3; D is unclear. The CDR3 runs 15 residues. V lost 1 base and J 0 bases, leaving 8 bases between the germline ends. Per germline, CDR1 MDHEN and CDR2 SYDVKM. The CDR3 sequence is CASSLLKLSTDTQYF. CDR3 DNA: TGTGCCAGCAGTTTATTAAAACTTAGCACAGATACGCAGTATTTT. The full variable domain, completed using reference TRBV28 and TRBJ2-3, is DVKVTQSSRYLVKRTGEKVFLECVQDMDHENMFWYRQDPGLGLRLIYFSYDVKMKEKGDIPEGYSVSREKKERFSLILESASTNQTSMYLCASSLLKLSTDTQYFGPGTRLTVL.